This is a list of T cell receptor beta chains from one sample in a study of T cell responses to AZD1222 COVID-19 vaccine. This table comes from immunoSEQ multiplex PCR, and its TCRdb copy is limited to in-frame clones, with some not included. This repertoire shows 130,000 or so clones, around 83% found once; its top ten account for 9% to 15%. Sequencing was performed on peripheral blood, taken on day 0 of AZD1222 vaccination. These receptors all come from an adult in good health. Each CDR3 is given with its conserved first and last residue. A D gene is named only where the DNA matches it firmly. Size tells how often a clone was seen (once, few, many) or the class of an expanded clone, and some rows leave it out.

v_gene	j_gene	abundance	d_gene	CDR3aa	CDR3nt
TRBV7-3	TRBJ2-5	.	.	CASSESGATETQYF	TGTGCCAGCAGCGAAAGCGGAGCGACTGAGACCCAGTACTTC
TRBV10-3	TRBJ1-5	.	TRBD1	CAIQDRASQPQHF	TGTGCCATTCAGGACAGGGCGAGTCAGCCCCAGCATTTT
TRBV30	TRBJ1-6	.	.	CAWSVGSSYNSPLHF	TGTGCCTGGAGTGTGGGGAGCTCCTATAATTCACCCCTCCACTTT
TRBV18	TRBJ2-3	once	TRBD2	CASSPTSGTDTQYF	TGTGCCAGCTCACCAACTAGCGGCACAGATACGCAGTATTTT
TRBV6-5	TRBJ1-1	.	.	CASSARGPNTEAFF	TGTGCCAGCAGCGCGAGGGGCCCGAACACTGAAGCTTTCTTT
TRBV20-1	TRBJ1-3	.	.	CSASGGLNSGNTIYF	TGCAGTGCTAGTGGTGGACTTAACTCTGGAAACACCATATATTTT
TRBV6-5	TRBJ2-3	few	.	CASSYSVTDTQYF	TGTGCCAGCAGTTACTCGGTGACGGATACGCAGTATTTT
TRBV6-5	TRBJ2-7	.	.	CASSRVPGEQYF	TGTGCCAGCAGTAGGGTCCCGGGCGAGCAGTACTTC
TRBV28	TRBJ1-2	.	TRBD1	CASSSGTAANYGYTF	TGTGCCAGCAGTTCCGGGACAGCCGCTAACTATGGCTACACCTTC
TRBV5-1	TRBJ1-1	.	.	CASSLGLGLRTEAFF	TGCGCCAGCAGCTTGGGTTTGGGGTTAAGGACTGAAGCTTTCTTT
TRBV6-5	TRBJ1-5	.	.	CASRGTRAANQPQHF	TGTGCCAGCAGGGGGACCCGGGCAGCGAATCAGCCCCAGCATTTT
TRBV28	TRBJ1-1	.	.	CASSSNTEAFF	TGTGCCAGCAGTTCCAACACTGAAGCTTTCTTT
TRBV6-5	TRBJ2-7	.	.	CASRKESGRKYEQYF	TGTGCCAGCAGGAAGGAATCGGGAAGGAAGTACGAGCAGTACTTC
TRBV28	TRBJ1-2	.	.	CASSTSAGGYTF	TGTGCCAGCAGTACATCCGCAGGAGGCTACACCTTC
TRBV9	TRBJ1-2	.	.	CASSVGGTSRGYTF	TGTGCCAGCAGCGTAGGTGGGACGTCGAGAGGCTACACCTTC
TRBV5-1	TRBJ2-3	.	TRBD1	CASSLVLVADRADTQYF	TGCGCCAGCAGCCTCGTGTTAGTAGCGGACAGGGCGGATACGCAGTATTTT
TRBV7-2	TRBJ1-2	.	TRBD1	CASSPDRGYYGYTF	TGTGCCAGCAGCCCAGACAGGGGCTACTATGGCTACACCTTC
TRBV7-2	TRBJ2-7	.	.	CASSPLLGLYEQYF	TGTGCCAGCAGCCCCTTGCTGGGATTATACGAGCAGTACTTC
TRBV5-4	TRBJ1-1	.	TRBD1	CASSRDRGGTEAFF	TGTGCCAGCAGCCGGGACAGGGGTGGCACTGAAGCTTTCTTT
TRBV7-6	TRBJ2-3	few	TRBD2	CASSSTGLTTDTQYF	TGTGCCAGCAGCTCCACGGGACTAACCACAGATACGCAGTATTTT
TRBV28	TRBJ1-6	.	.	CATNSGGEAPDHSPLHF	TGTGCCACGAACTCGGGGGGGGAAGCCCCCGATCATTCACCCCTCCACTTT
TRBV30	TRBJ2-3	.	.	CAWSRRGEQDTQYF	TGTGCCTGGAGTAGAAGGGGCGAGCAAGATACGCAGTATTTT
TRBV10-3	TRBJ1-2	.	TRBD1	CAISRDSTNYGYTF	TGTGCCATCAGTCGGGACAGCACTAACTATGGCTACACCTTC
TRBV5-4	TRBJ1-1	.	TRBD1	CASSSGTGGMNTEAFF	TGTGCCAGCAGCTCCGGGACAGGCGGCATGAACACTGAAGCTTTCTTT
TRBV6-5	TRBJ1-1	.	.	CASSYGAGVAFF	TGTGCCAGCAGTTACGGGGCAGGGGTAGCTTTCTTT
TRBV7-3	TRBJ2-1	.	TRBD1	CASSPGQGEGRYNEQFF	TGTGCCAGCAGCCCTGGACAGGGTGAGGGAAGATACAATGAGCAGTTCTTC
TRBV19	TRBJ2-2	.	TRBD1	CASSIDSRDRGHTGELFF	TGTGCCAGTAGTATAGACTCAAGGGACAGGGGGCACACCGGGGAGCTGTTTTTT
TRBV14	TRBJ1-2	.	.	CASSQGQGYGYTF	TGTGCCAGCAGCCAAGGACAAGGGTATGGCTACACCTTC
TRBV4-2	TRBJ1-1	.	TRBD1	CASSQEGQGVTEAFF	TGTGCCAGCAGCCAAGAGGGACAGGGGGTTACTGAAGCTTTCTTT
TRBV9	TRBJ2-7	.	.	CASSVGIPTYEQYF	TGTGCCAGCAGCGTAGGGATTCCCACTTACGAGCAGTACTTC
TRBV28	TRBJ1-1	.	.	CASSLGPNTEAFF	TGTGCCAGCAGTTTAGGACCGAACACTGAAGCTTTCTTT
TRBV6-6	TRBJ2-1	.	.	CASSRLLHIEQFF	TGTGCCAGCAGTCGGTTACTACATATAGAGCAGTTCTTC
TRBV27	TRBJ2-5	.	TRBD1	CASSSTTGTAQETQYF	TGTGCCAGCAGTTCCACGACCGGGACAGCACAAGAGACCCAGTACTTC
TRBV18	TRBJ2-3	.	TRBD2	CASSPLDSGGAGTDTQYF	TGTGCCAGCTCACCGTTGGATAGCGGGGGGGCTGGCACAGATACGCAGTATTTT
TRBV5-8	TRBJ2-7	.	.	CASSWNGPIAAYEQYF	TGTGCCAGCAGCTGGAACGGACCTATCGCGGCCTACGAGCAGTACTTC
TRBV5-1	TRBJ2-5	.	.	CASSLLVVKETQYF	TGCGCCAGCAGCTTACTAGTGGTGAAGGAGACCCAGTACTTC
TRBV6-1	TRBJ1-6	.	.	CASSERGGDNSPLHF	TGTGCCAGCAGTGAAAGGGGAGGTGATAATTCACCCCTCCACTTT
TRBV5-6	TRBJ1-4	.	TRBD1	CASSHGTVATNEKLFF	TGTGCCAGCAGCCATGGGACAGTTGCAACTAATGAAAAACTGTTTTTT
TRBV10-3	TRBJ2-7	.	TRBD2	CAISGTSGTPYEQYF	TGTGCCATCAGCGGGACTAGCGGGACACCCTACGAGCAGTACTTC
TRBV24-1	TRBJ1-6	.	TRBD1	CATSELSGQGSSPLHF	TGTGCCACCAGTGAGTTATCGGGACAGGGGTCTTCACCCCTCCACTTT
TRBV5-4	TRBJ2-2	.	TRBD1	CASSSRQGGHGELFF	TGTGCCAGCAGCTCGCGACAGGGCGGTCACGGGGAGCTGTTTTTT
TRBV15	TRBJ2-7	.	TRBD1	CATSRGQGLHLSYEQYF	TGTGCCACCAGCAGAGGACAGGGCCTACACCTTTCCTACGAGCAGTACTTC
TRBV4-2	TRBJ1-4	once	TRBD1	CASSPMQGVGEKLFF	TGTGCCAGCAGCCCAATGCAGGGGGTGGGTGAAAAACTGTTTTTT
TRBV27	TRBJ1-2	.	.	CASSWEGGSYTF	TGTGCCAGCAGTTGGGAGGGAGGAAGCTACACCTTC
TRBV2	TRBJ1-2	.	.	CASSEAPGNYGYTF	TGTGCCAGCAGTGAAGCGCCGGGTAACTATGGCTACACCTTC
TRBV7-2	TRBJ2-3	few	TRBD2	CASTQRTSGRSTQYF	TGTGCCAGCACCCAAAGGACTAGCGGGAGAAGTACGCAGTATTTT